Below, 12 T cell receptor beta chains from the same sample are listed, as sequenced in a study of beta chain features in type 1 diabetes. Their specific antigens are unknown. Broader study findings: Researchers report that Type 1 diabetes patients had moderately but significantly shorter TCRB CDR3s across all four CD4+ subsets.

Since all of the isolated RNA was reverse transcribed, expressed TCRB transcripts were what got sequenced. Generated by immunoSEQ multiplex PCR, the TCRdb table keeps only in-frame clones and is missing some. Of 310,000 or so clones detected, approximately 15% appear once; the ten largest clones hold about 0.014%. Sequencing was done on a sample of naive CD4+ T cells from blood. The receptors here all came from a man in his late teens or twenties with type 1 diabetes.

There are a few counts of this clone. The CDR3: CASSPTGLAGTEAFF. The DNA of the CDR3 is TGTGCCAGCAGCCCCACGGGCCTAGCGGGCACTGAAGCTTTCTTT. The gene calls are TRBV7-9 and TRBJ1-1; D is ambiguous. From germline, CDR1 is SEHNR and CDR2 FQNEAQ (reference sequence). Trimming stripped 5 bases from V and 4 bases from J, with 17 bases between. CDR3 size: 15 residues.

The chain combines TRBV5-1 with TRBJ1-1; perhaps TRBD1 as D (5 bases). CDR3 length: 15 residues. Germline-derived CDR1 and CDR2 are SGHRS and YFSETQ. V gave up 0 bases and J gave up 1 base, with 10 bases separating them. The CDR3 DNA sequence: TGCGCCAGCAGCTTGGTAGGGACTGGGAACACTGAAGCTTTCTTT. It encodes CASSLVGTGNTEAFF.

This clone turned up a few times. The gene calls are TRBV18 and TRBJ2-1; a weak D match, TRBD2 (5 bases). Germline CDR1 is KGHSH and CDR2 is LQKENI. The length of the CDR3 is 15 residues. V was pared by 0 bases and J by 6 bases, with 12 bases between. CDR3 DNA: TGTGCCAGCTCACCACCTAGCGTAGGTGTCAATGAGCAGTTCTTC. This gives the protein CASSPPSVGVNEQFF.

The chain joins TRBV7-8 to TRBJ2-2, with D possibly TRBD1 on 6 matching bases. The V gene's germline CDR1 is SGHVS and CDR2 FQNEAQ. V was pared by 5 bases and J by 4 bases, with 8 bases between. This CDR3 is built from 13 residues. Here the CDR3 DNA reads TGTGCCAGCAGCCAGGGGCGCACCGGGGAGCTGTTTTTT. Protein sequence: CASSQGRTGELFF.

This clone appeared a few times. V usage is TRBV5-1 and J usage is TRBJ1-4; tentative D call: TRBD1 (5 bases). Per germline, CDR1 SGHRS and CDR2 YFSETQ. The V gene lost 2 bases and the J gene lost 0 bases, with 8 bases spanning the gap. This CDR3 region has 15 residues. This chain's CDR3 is CASSLIGATNEKLFF. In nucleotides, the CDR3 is TGCGCCAGCAGCTTAATAGGGGCAACTAATGAAAAACTGTTTTTT. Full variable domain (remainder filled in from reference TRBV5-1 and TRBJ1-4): KAGVTQTPRYLIKTRGQQVTLSCSPISGHRSVSWYQQTPGQGLQFLFEYFSETQRNKGNFPGRFSGRQFSNSRSEMNVSTLELGDSALYLCASSLIGATNEKLFFGSGTQLSVL.

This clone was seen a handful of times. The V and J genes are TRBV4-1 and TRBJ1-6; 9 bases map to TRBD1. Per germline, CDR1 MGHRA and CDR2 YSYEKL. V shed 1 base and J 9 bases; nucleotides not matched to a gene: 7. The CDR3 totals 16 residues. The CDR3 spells CASSQGTQGAFSPLHF. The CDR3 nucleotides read TGCGCCAGCAGCCAAGGGACACAGGGGGCCTTTTCACCCCTCCACTTT.

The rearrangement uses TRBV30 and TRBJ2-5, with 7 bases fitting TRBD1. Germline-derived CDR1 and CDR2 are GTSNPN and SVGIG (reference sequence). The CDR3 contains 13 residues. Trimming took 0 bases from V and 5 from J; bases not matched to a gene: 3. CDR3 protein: CAWSVLGGETQYF. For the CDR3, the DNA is TGTGCCTGGAGTGTACTAGGGGGCGAGACCCAGTACTTC.

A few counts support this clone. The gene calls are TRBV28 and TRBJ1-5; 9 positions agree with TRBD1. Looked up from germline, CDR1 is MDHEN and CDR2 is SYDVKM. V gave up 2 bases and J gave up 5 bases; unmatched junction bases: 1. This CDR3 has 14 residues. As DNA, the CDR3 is TGTGCCAGCAGTTTAACAGGGGGCTATCAGCCCCAGCATTTT. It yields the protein CASSLTGGYQPQHF. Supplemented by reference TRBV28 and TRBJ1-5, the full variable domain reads DVKVTQSSRYLVKRTGEKVFLECVQDMDHENMFWYRQDPGLGLRLIYFSYDVKMKEKGDIPEGYSVSREKKERFSLILESASTNQTSMYLCASSLTGGYQPQHFGDGTRLSIL.

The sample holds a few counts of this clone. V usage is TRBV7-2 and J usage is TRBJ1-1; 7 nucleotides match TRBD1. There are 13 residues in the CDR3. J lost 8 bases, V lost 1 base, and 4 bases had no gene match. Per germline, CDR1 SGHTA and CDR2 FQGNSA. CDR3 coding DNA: TGTGCCAGCAGCTTAGTCAGGGGGAGAGAAGCTTTCTTT. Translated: CASSLVRGREAFF.

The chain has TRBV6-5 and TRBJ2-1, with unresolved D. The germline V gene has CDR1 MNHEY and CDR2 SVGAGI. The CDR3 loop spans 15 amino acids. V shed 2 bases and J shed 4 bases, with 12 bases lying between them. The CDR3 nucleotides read TGTGCCAGCAGTTACGATCCCGACGGGTACAATGAGCAGTTCTTC. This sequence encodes CASSYDPDGYNEQFF.

CDR3 DNA sequence: TGTGCCAGCAGACTCGACAGGGGGTCCTACAATGAGCAGTTCTTC. It specifies CASRLDRGSYNEQFF. The rearrangement links TRBV2 to TRBJ2-1; 9 bases match TRBD1. V shed 6 bases, J shed 1 base, and the junction held 4 bases outside the gene matches. Germline assignment: CDR1 SNHLY and CDR2 FYNNEI. The length of the CDR3 is 15 residues. The full variable domain, with the rest looked up from reference TRBV2 and TRBJ2-1, is EPEVTQTPSHQVTQMGQEVILRCVPISNHLYFYWYRQILGQKVEFLVSFYNNEISEKSEIFDDQFSVERPDGSNFTLKIRSTKLEDSAMYFCASRLDRGSYNEQFFGPGTRLTVL.

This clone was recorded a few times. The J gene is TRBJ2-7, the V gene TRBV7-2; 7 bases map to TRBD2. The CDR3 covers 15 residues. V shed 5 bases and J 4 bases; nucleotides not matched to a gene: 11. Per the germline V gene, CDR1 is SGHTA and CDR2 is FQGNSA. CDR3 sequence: CASSTVAGESYEQYF. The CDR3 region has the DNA TGTGCCAGCAGCACCGTAGCGGGCGAATCTTACGAGCAGTACTTC.